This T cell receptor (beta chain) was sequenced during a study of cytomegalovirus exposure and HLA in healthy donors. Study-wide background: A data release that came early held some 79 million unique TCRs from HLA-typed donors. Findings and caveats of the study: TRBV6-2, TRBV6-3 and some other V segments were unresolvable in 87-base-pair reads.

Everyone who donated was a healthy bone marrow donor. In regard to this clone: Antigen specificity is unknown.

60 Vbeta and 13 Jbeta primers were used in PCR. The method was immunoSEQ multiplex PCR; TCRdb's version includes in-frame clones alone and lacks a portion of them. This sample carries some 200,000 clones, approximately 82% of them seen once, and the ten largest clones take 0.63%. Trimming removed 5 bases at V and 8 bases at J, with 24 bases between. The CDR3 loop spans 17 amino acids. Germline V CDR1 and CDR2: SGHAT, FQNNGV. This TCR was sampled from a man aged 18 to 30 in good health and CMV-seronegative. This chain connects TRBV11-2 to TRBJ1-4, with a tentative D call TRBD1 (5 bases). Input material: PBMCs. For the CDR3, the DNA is TGTGCCAGCAGCCCTGGGACTGGCGGCGGGGTTGGCGAAAAACTGTTTTTT. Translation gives CASSPGTGGGVGEKLFF.